This TCR beta chain was found in a study of blood T cell repertoires in COVID-19. In the authors' workflow: Amplification with reference gene primers provided the estimates of nucleated cell counts. Method: immunoSEQ multiplex PCR; TCRdb's copy keeps in-frame clones and lacks some. The V and J calls and clone size were taken over from that table, and D and trimming were inferred from the DNA. The table has some 130,000 clones, around 76% seen once. This CDR3 has 14 amino acids. Germline CDR1 and CDR2: SGHRS and YFSETQ. Trimming cost V 0 bases and J 5 bases, with 11 bases left between them. This clone was seen a few times. Additional DNA sequences in this sample encode the identical CDR3.

The receptor was isolated from an elderly man with acute or convalescent COVID-19. The sample consisted of peripheral blood. V usage is TRBV5-1 and J usage is TRBJ1-1; weak D call: TRBD1 (5 bases). CDR3 sequence reads: CASSLASGGTEAFF. CDR3 DNA sequence: TGCGCCAGCAGCTTGGCTTCGGGGGGGACTGAAGCTTTCTTT. Full variable domain (outside the CDR3, taken from reference TRBV5-1 and TRBJ1-1): KAGVTQTPRYLIKTRGQQVTLSCSPISGHRSVSWYQQTPGQGLQFLFEYFSETQRNKGNFPGRFSGRQFSNSRSEMNVSTLELGDSALYLCASSLASGGTEAFFGQGTRLTVV.